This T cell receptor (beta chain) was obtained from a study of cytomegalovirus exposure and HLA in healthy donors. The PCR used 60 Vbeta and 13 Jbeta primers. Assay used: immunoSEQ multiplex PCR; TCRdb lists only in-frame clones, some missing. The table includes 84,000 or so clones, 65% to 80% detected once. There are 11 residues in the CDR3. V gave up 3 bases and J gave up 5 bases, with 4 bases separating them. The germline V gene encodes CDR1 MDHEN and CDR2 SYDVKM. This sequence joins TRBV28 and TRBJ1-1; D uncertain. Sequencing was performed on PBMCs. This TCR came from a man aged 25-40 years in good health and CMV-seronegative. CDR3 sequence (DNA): TGTGCCAGCAGTTTTCTTACTGAAGCTTTCTTT. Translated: CASSFLTEAFF.